Listed below are T cell receptor beta chains from one sample, sequenced in a study of human T cells and chemical hapten exposure. TCRdb independently ran MiXCR on the RACE reads; one entry per CDR3 protein. The repertoire holds roughly 200,000 distinct CDR3 sequences, with 24% as singletons. Sequenced material: whole blood, taken in connection with sensitization to the hapten diphenylcyclopropenone (DPC). These receptors originate from a woman aged 40 to 55 with alopecia areata. Some clones in this sample may be carry-over from other donors' samples. The CDR3 runs from the conserved cysteine through the conserved F or W. A D gene is named only where the DNA matches it firmly. Clone size is shown for a subset of rows, as once, few, many or a class of expanded clone.

TRBJ2-1 | few | TRBV20-1 | 15 | TRBD2 | CSARRGLAELGGQFF | TGCAGTGCTAGGCGAGGACTAGCGGAGCTTGGTGGGCAGTTCTTC
TRBJ1-5 | - | TRBV12-3/TRBV12-4 | 14 | TRBD1 | CASSPGTENQPQHF | TGTGCCAGCAGCCCCGGGACAGAAAATCAGCCCCAGCATTTT
TRBJ2-2 | - | TRBV5-1 | 14 | - | CASSQQGSPGELFF | TGCGCCAGCAGCCAACAGGGAAGCCCCGGGGAGCTGTTTTTT
TRBJ2-3 | - | TRBV6-5 | 16 | TRBD1 | CASSYSGGQGGNTQYF | TGTGCCAGCAGTTACTCGGGGGGACAGGGCGGAAATACGCAGTATTTT
TRBJ2-5 | - | TRBV10-3 | 14 | - | CAISERRDKETQYF | TGTGCCATCAGTGAGCGTAGAGACAAAGAGACCCAGTACTTC
TRBJ1-5 | - | TRBV20-1 | 13 | - | CSADQGSNQPQHF | TGCAGTGCTGATCAGGGGAGCAATCAGCCCCAGCATTTT
TRBJ2-7 | - | TRBV25-1 | 12 | - | CASSVGWNEQYF | TGTGCCAGCAGTGTCGGCTGGAACGAGCAGTACTTC
TRBJ2-7 | many | TRBV6-2/TRBV6-3 | 18 | - | CASSYPGGRPWSGYEQYF | TGTGCCAGCAGTTACCCTGGCGGCCGTCCGTGGAGTGGGTACGAGCAGTACTTC
TRBJ2-7 | - | TRBV29-1 | 13 | - | CSAEQGNRNEQYF | TGCAGCGCCGAACAGGGTAATAGGAACGAGCAGTACTTC
TRBJ1-1 | few | TRBV20-1 | 14 | - | CSARLPTRGTEAFF | TGCAGTGCTAGACTCCCTACACGGGGAACTGAAGCTTTCTTT
TRBJ2-2 | - | TRBV2 | 15 | - | CASRGRAGNTGELFF | TGTGCCAGCAGGGGTAGGGCAGGGAACACCGGGGAGCTGTTTTTT
TRBJ2-1 | few | TRBV3-1 | 14 | - | CASTIYDGNNEQFF | TGTGCCAGCACCATTTACGACGGTAACAATGAGCAGTTCTTC
TRBJ1-2 | - | TRBV29-1 | 14 | - | CSVEHGQSHYGYTF | TGCAGCGTTGAGCATGGACAGAGCCACTATGGCTACACCTTC
TRBJ2-6 | many | TRBV25-1 | 19 | - | CASSEWRGGPRSGANVLTF | TGTGCCAGCAGTGAATGGAGGGGGGGACCCAGATCTGGGGCCAACGTCCTGACTTTC
TRBJ2-4 | many | TRBV29-1 | 11 | - | CSVEELGIQYF | TGCAGCGTTGAAGAACTAGGCATTCAGTACTTC
TRBJ1-2 | few | TRBV4-3 | 14 | TRBD1 | CASSQGQGHYGYTF | TGCGCCAGCAGCCAAGGACAGGGGCACTATGGCTACACCTTC
TRBJ2-1 | few | TRBV28 | 13 | TRBD1 | CATRPTGNNEQFF | TGTGCCACCCGACCGACAGGGAACAATGAGCAGTTCTTC
TRBJ2-3 | few | TRBV5-5 | 13 | - | CASSLTGLDTQYF | TGTGCCAGCAGCTTGACAGGGCTGGATACGCAGTATTTT
TRBJ2-1 | few | TRBV4-2 | 15 | TRBD2 | CASSQDPTSGAEQFF | TGTGCCAGCAGCCAAGATCCCACTAGCGGGGCTGAGCAGTTCTTC
TRBJ2-6 | - | TRBV2 | 16 | TRBD1 | CASSENRGPGANVLTF | TGTGCCAGCAGTGAAAACAGGGGGCCCGGGGCCAACGTCCTGACTTTC
TRBJ2-3 | - | TRBV2 | 14 | - | CASSGGVVPDTQYF | TGTGCCAGCAGTGGGGGAGTGGTGCCAGATACGCAGTATTTT
TRBJ2-7 | - | TRBV4-3 | 14 | - | CASSQDGGTYEQYF | TGCGCCAGCAGCCAAGACGGGGGAACCTACGAGCAGTACTTC
TRBJ2-2 | - | TRBV6-2/TRBV6-3 | 16 | - | CASSYFGLTNTGELFF | TGTGCCAGCAGTTACTTCGGACTAACGAACACCGGGGAGCTGTTTTTT
TRBJ2-1 | few | TRBV12-3/TRBV12-4 | 14 | - | CASQRTASVNEQFF | TGTGCCAGCCAACGGACGGCGAGCGTCAATGAGCAGTTCTTC
TRBJ1-3 | - | TRBV9 | 14 | - | CASSVGRSGNTIYF | TGTGCCAGCAGCGTAGGAAGATCTGGAAACACCATATATTTT
TRBJ1-5 | few | TRBV27 | 16 | - | CASSSQWQGIGQPQHF | TGTGCCAGCAGTTCTCAGTGGCAGGGGATAGGACAGCCCCAGCATTTT
TRBJ2-7 | - | TRBV28 | 13 | - | CASSSPDSYEQYF | TGTGCCAGCAGTTCGCCGGACAGCTACGAGCAGTACTTC
TRBJ2-1 | - | TRBV28 | 13 | - | CASSRKIINEQFF | TGTGCCAGCAGTCGGAAAATCATCAATGAGCAGTTCTTC
TRBJ2-7 | few | TRBV29-1 | 15 | TRBD2 | CSVVVRGRGPYEQYF | TGCAGCGTTGTGGTTCGCGGGAGAGGCCCCTACGAGCAGTACTTC
TRBJ2-4 | - | TRBV20-1 | 15 | - | CSASGAQSGKNIQYF | TGCAGTGCTAGCGGAGCCCAAAGTGGCAAAAACATTCAGTACTTC
TRBJ1-1 | - | TRBV20-1 | 12 | - | CSARDSQVEAFF | TGCAGTGCTAGAGATAGCCAGGTTGAAGCTTTCTTT
TRBJ2-1 | - | TRBV28 | 12 | - | CASSPQINEQFF | TGTGCCAGCAGTCCCCAAATAAATGAGCAGTTCTTC
TRBJ2-3 | few | TRBV20-1 | 15 | TRBD2 | CSAAGLAGSTDTQYF | TGCAGTGCCGCCGGACTAGCGGGATCCACAGATACGCAGTATTTT
TRBJ1-1 | - | TRBV20-1 | 11 | - | CKTDLNTEAFF | TGCAAGACGGATCTGAACACTGAAGCTTTCTTT
TRBJ2-2 | few | TRBV29-1 | 13 | - | CSERPGATGELFF | TGCAGCGAAAGGCCCGGGGCCACCGGGGAGCTGTTTTTT
TRBJ2-3 | many | TRBV7-3 | 13 | TRBD2 | CASRLAGEDTQYF | TGTGCCAGCAGGCTAGCGGGGGAAGATACGCAGTATTTT
TRBJ1-2 | few | TRBV29-1 | 12 | TRBD1 | CSVGDRGYGYTF | TGCAGCGTGGGGGACAGGGGCTATGGCTACACCTTC
TRBJ1-2 | - | TRBV28 | 14 | - | CASTMGGANYGYTF | TGTGCCAGCACCATGGGGGGCGCTAACTATGGCTACACCTTC
TRBJ2-5 | - | TRBV7-8 | 11 | TRBD1 | CASSPDRVSYF | TGTGCCAGCAGCCCGGACAGGGTCTCATACTTC
TRBJ2-7 | - | TRBV7-2 | 12 | TRBD1 | CASKTGGLEQYF | TGTGCCAGCAAAACAGGGGGGCTCGAGCAGTACTTC
TRBJ2-2 | - | TRBV6-5 | 15 | TRBD1 | CASSYGAGGTGELFF | TGTGCCAGCAGTTACGGCGCAGGGGGTACCGGGGAGCTGTTTTTT
TRBJ2-5 | few | TRBV9 | 16 | TRBD2 | CASSVAPGLGQETQYF | TGTGCCAGCAGCGTAGCACCGGGACTAGGACAAGAGACCCAGTACTTC
TRBJ2-7 | - | TRBV2 | 16 | - | CASNDPLARASYEQYF | TGTGCCAGCAACGACCCACTAGCCCGGGCGTCCTACGAGCAGTACTTC
TRBJ2-5 | - | TRBV20-1 | 14 | TRBD2 | CSAPVVGGRETQYF | TGCAGTGCTCCAGTCGTGGGAGGGAGAGAGACCCAGTACTTC
TRBJ2-5 | few | TRBV5-5 | 14 | TRBD1 | CASSLERGRETQYF | TGTGCCAGCAGCTTGGAGAGGGGGCGCGAGACCCAGTACTTC
TRBJ1-1 | few | TRBV28 | 15 | - | CASPPSGRMNTEAFF | TGTGCCAGCCCCCCCAGCGGGAGAATGAACACTGAAGCTTTCTTT
TRBJ1-1 | - | TRBV6-1 | 14 | - | CASSEFQGLTEAFF | TGTGCCAGCAGTGAGTTCCAGGGCCTCACTGAAGCTTTCTTT
TRBJ2-3 | few | TRBV28 | 16 | TRBD2 | CASSLPGTSGSSTQYF | TGTGCCAGCAGTCTCCCAGGGACTAGCGGGAGTTCTACGCAGTATTTT
TRBJ2-1 | many | TRBV20-1 | 14 | - | CSARDLAGNNEQFF | TGCAGTGCTAGAGATTTGGCAGGGAACAATGAGCAGTTCTTC
TRBJ2-1 | few | TRBV4-3 | 17 | TRBD2 | CASSRGLAGVNRNEQFF | TGCGCCAGCAGCCGGGGACTAGCGGGAGTAAATCGCAATGAGCAGTTCTTC
TRBJ2-7 | - | TRBV3-1 | 15 | - | CASSQGPQHGGEQYF | TGTGCCAGCAGCCAGGGACCACAACACGGGGGCGAGCAGTACTTC
TRBJ2-5 | few | TRBV7-6 | 13 | - | CASSLAIQETQYF | TGTGCCAGCAGCTTAGCCATACAAGAGACCCAGTACTTC
TRBJ2-7 | - | TRBV20-1 | 14 | - | CSAASLQGYYEQYF | TGCAGTGCCGCTTCCCTCCAGGGGTACTACGAGCAGTACTTC
TRBJ2-1 | - | TRBV7-2 | 12 | - | CASSPTSREQFF | TGTGCCAGCAGTCCCACTAGCCGAGAGCAGTTCTTC
TRBJ2-4 | few | TRBV6-2/TRBV6-3 | 16 | - | CATSNGGVVAKNIQYF | TGTGCCACTAGCAACGGGGGAGTGGTAGCCAAAAACATTCAGTACTTC